This T cell receptor beta chain was captured by sequencing in a study of T cell repertoires in cytomegalovirus infection. The CDR3 totals 12 residues. Germline V gene lookup returns CDR1 LGHNT and CDR2 FRNRAP. The V end was cut by 0 bases, the J end by 7 bases, with 7 bases between. General study results and limits: The ex vivo response was dominated by HLA-C-restricted CMV-specific TCR beta clonotypes.

Notes on this clonotype: The antigen is unknown.

One entry per CDR3 protein, called by TCRdb with MiXCR from the reads. The repertoire holds hundreds of thousands of distinct CDR3 sequences, with around 31% as singletons. The rearrangement uses TRBV12-5 and TRBJ2-7; D not resolved. The clonotype originates from a human donor in good health (CMV status not recorded). Some clones in this sample may be carry-over from other donors' samples. Specimen: cultured CD8+ T cells from PBMCs, collected from culture after CMV antigen stimulation. The CDR3 protein is CASGLVPPEQYF. In nucleotides, the CDR3 is TGTGCTAGTGGTTTGGTACCACCGGAGCAGTACTTC. Looking up the rest from reference TRBV12-5 and TRBJ2-7 gives the full variable domain: DARVTQTPRHKVTEMGQEVTMRCQPILGHNTVFWYRQTMMQGLELLAYFRNRAPLDDSGMPKDRFSAEMPDATLATLKIQPSEPRDSAVYFCASGLVPPEQYFGPGTRLTVT.